Listed here are 27 T cell receptor beta chains from one sample, sequenced in a study of Graves' ophthalmopathy and Graves' hyperthyroidism. Amplified material comprised TCR beta CDR3 regions derived from RNA transcripts. RT-PCR was first run with HTBI primers, then multiplex PCR in a second round. TCRdb reanalysed the multiplex PCR reads using MiXCR and keeps one entry per CDR3 protein. The repertoire holds around 660,000 distinct CDR3 sequences, with roughly two fifths as singletons. Material: peripheral blood. The receptors here all came from an adult man with Graves' ophthalmopathy.

The chain couples TRBV25-1 to TRBJ1-1; possibly TRBD1 for D (5 bases). The CDR3 has 15 residues. V lost 2 bases and J 4 bases, leaving 14 bases between the germline ends. Germline loops: CDR1 MGHDK, CDR2 SYGVNS. The DNA of the CDR3 is TGTGCCAGCAGTGAACGGGGACGGAGGATCACTGAAGCTTTCTTT. Translated: CASSERGRRITEAFF.

As regards this clonotype: Compared with germline, one end of the junction differs, possibly owing to a read error. The rearrangement links TRBV4-1 to TRBJ1-5, with 8 nucleotides matching TRBD1. This CDR3 region has 16 residues. Germline V gene sequence: CDR1 MGHRA, CDR2 YSYEKL. The CDR3 nucleotides read TGTGCCAGCAGCCGCGACCAGACAGGGGGCAATCAGCCCCAGCATTTT. This sequence encodes CASSRDQTGGNQPQHF.

This chain uses TRBV15 with TRBJ2-2; a possible D gene is TRBD2 (6 bases). V gave up 9 bases and J gave up 4 bases, with 21 bases separating them. Germline CDR1 is LNHNV and CDR2 is YYDKDF (reference sequence). This CDR3 is built from 16 residues. Here the CDR3 reads CATRGGGRFSTGELFF. In DNA, the CDR3 is TGTGCCACGCGCGGTGGAGGGAGGTTTTCCACCGGGGAGCTGTTTTTT.

The chain recombines TRBV10-3 with TRBJ2-7; 7 nucleotides match TRBD1. The CDR3 consists of 14 residues. Germline CDR1 is ENHRY and CDR2 is SYGVKD. Germline trimming cut 10 bases from V and 0 bases from J; bases unmatched to any gene: 9. CDR3 sequence: CATSPTGTSYEQYF. CDR3 nucleotide sequence: TGTGCCACCTCACCGACAGGGACCTCCTACGAGCAGTACTTC.

The rearrangement joins TRBV30 to TRBJ1-1, with D perhaps matching TRBD1 (5 bases). V gave up 2 bases and J gave up 0 bases, with 16 bases separating them. This CDR3 spans 16 amino acids. Germline CDR1 is GTSNPN and CDR2 is SVGIG (reference sequence). CDR3 in DNA: TGTGCCTGGAGTAGTGCGGCCAGGGCTGTGAACACTGAAGCTTTCTTT. Amino acids: CAWSSAARAVNTEAFF.

This clonotype was detected ten times or more. J is TRBJ1-5 and V is TRBV11-1; no firm D call. The CDR3 runs 14 residues. The germline V gene encodes CDR1 SGHAT and CDR2 FQDESV (reference sequence). The ends were cut back, 5 bases at V and 6 bases at J, with 14 bases in the middle. CDR3 DNA: TGTGCCAGCAGCCTTGGCGTGGGGTTTCAGCCCCAGCATTTT. Protein sequence: CASSLGVGFQPQHF.

This clonotype was detected many times. This rearrangement joins TRBV12-3 or TRBV12-4 to TRBJ1-2; D is ambiguous. This CDR3 spans 17 amino acids. V was trimmed by 2 bases and J by 3 bases, leaving 19 bases between them. CDR3 residues: CASSLSAVYQSDYGYTF. As DNA, the CDR3 is TGTGCCAGCAGTTTAAGCGCAGTCTACCAGTCCGACTATGGCTACACCTTC.

The rearrangement uses TRBV5-6 and TRBJ2-7; 8 positions match TRBD1. This CDR3 region has 14 residues. Germline CDR1 is SGHDT and CDR2 is YYEEEE. The ends lost 6 bases at V and 2 bases at J; junction bases unmatched: 7. The chain's CDR3 is CASKTQGAAYEQYF. CDR3 DNA: TGTGCCAGCAAAACCCAGGGGGCCGCCTACGAGCAGTACTTC.

Many counts were recorded for this clonotype. The V gene is TRBV20-1, the J gene TRBJ1-5, with a tentative D call TRBD1 (5 bases). CDR1 and CDR2 (germline): DFQATT, SNEGSKA (reference sequence). The CDR3 contains 15 residues. The ends were cut back, 0 bases at V and 5 bases at J, with 14 bases in the middle. This CDR3 is CSARDRDHRDQPQHF. CDR3 DNA sequence: TGCAGTGCTAGAGATCGGGACCATCGGGATCAGCCCCAGCATTTT.

A note on this clonotype: This may come from a read error, since a much larger clone is one base off. The chain carries TRBV6-6 and TRBJ2-7, with a weak D call TRBD2 (6 bases). The CDR3 loop spans 12 amino acids. From germline, CDR1 is MNHNY and CDR2 SVGAGI (reference sequence). Trimming pared 8 bases from V and 6 bases from J, leaving 14 bases between. The CDR3 bases are TGTGCCAGCGGTCCTAGCGTTCGCGAGCAGTACTTC. Residues: CASGPSVREQYF.

This clonotype was recorded at least ten times. V gene TRBV29-1 combines with J gene TRBJ2-2; D unclear. Germline-derived CDR1 and CDR2 are SQVTM and ANQGSEA. The CDR3 length is 12 residues. Trimming cost V 3 bases and J 5 bases, with 7 bases left between them. CDR3 sequence (DNA): TGCAGCGTTGACCCCGGTACCGGGGAGCTGTTTTTT. The encoded protein is CSVDPGTGELFF.

This clonotype has only a few counts. This chain links TRBV7-8 with TRBJ2-7, with D possibly matching TRBD1 (6 bases). V shed 1 base and J shed 0 bases, with 13 bases lying between them. This CDR3 is built from 16 residues. The germline gives CDR1 SGHVS, CDR2 FQNEAQ. This CDR3 is CASSLGSGHSSYEQYF. The CDR3 bases are TGTGCCAGCAGCTTAGGGTCGGGACATTCCTCCTACGAGCAGTACTTC.

This chain links TRBV15 with TRBJ2-7; 12 bases are shared with TRBD2. The germline V gene has CDR1 LNHNV and CDR2 YYDKDF (reference sequence). This CDR3 spans 15 amino acids. The trim removed 3 bases at V and 4 bases at J, leaving 4 bases unmatched. Here the CDR3 reads CATSSPGTSGYEQYF. The CDR3 DNA follows: TGTGCCACCAGCAGCCCCGGGACTAGCGGGTACGAGCAGTACTTC.

This CDR3 is CASSLLGHEQYF. DNA of the CDR3: TGTGCCAGCAGTTTATTGGGGCACGAGCAGTACTTC. V is TRBV12-3 or TRBV12-4 and J is TRBJ2-7; possibly TRBD1 for D (5 bases). V dropped 2 bases and J dropped 5 bases, with 7 bases sitting between them. The CDR3 is made up of 12 amino acids.

Concerning this clonotype: Being one base from a much bigger clone, this may be a read error. This is likely a read error, given that the CDR3 carries no conserved phenylalanine or tryptophan at its end. This rearrangement joins TRBV19 to TRBJ1-5; no firm D call. V shed 5 bases and J shed 5 bases, with 16 bases lying between them. CDR1 is LNHDA and CDR2 is SQIVND in the germline V gene (reference sequence). CDR3 length: 15 residues. CDR3 in amino acids: CASSLRRESYQPQHL. The CDR3 DNA follows: TGTGCCAGTAGTCTCCGGAGGGAGAGTTATCAGCCCCAGCATCTT.

Comment on this clonotype: Given a much more abundant clone one base away, this may be a read error. This sequence joins TRBV24-1 and TRBJ1-2, with 10 bases matching TRBD1. CDR1 and CDR2 (germline): KGHDR, SFDVKD. This CDR3 comprises 14 residues. DNA of the CDR3: TGTGCCACCTCAACTTCCGGGACAGGGGAAGGCTTCACCTTC. This codes for CATSTSGTGEGFTF.

With regard to this clonotype: This CDR3 fails to terminate in the conserved phenylalanine or tryptophan, so it likely reflects a read error. The limits of the CDR3 on the DNA are not certain, so only TCRdb's listed CDR3 is given. This chain uses TRBV7-6 with TRBJ2-5; the table calls TRBD2, which could not be checked here. CDR1 SGHVS and CDR2 FNYEAQ come from the germline V gene. Ends included, the CDR3 has 15 residues. This chain's CDR3 is CASSLAKLAGGPPNT.

The V call is TRBV4-2, the J call TRBJ2-7, with 8 bases matching TRBD2. Germline CDR1 reads LGHNA; CDR2 reads YNFKEQ. The length of the CDR3 is 16 residues. V dropped 1 base and J dropped 2; count of bases not matched to a gene: 7. Here the CDR3 DNA reads TGTGCCAGCAGCCAAGGGGTGGGAGCGGGAGCCTACGAGCAGTACTTC. Amino acids: CASSQGVGAGAYEQYF.

The rearrangement links TRBV7-9 to TRBJ2-7; 11 nucleotides match TRBD1. This CDR3 is 15 amino acids long. Germline trimming cut 6 bases from V and 9 bases from J; bases unmatched to any gene: 13. The germline V gene encodes CDR1 SEHNR and CDR2 FQNEAQ (reference sequence). CDR3 sequence (DNA): TGTGCCAGCAGAGAAGCCGGGACAGGGGGATCCCGGCAGTACTTC. Translating it yields CASREAGTGGSRQYF.

This chain's CDR3 is CSARWDLAGGSETQYF. CDR3 nucleotide sequence: TGCAGTGCTAGATGGGATCTAGCGGGAGGATCCGAGACCCAGTACTTC. The chain carries TRBV20-1 and TRBJ2-5; 11 bases are a match to TRBD2. The CDR3 extends over 16 amino acids. V lost 2 bases to trimming and J lost 5 bases; unmatched junction nucleotides: 10. From germline, CDR1 is DFQATT and CDR2 SNEGSKA (reference sequence).

The chain carries TRBV15 and TRBJ2-7; 9 nucleotides match TRBD1. CDR1 is LNHNV, CDR2 YYDKDF, per germline (reference sequence). This CDR3 contains 16 residues. Losses at the gene ends were 4 bases for V and 4 bases for J; bases not matched to a gene: 11. The CDR3 DNA follows: TGTGCCACCAGCAAGGACAGGGGACTGCCTTCTTACGAGCAGTACTTC. Translation: CATSKDRGLPSYEQYF.

The sample holds many counts of this clonotype. V gene TRBV2 combines with J gene TRBJ1-5; 10 nucleotides agree with TRBD1. From germline, CDR1 is SNHLY and CDR2 FYNNEI. The V gene end was trimmed by 6 bases and the J gene end by 9 bases; junction bases not matched to a gene: 11. This CDR3 is 15 amino acids long. As DNA, the CDR3 is TGTGCCAGCAGCTACACCGACAGGGGGCGAGGGCCCCAGCATTTT. Translating gives CASSYTDRGRGPQHF. The full variable domain, with the rest looked up from reference TRBV2 and TRBJ1-5, is EPEVTQTPSHQVTQMGQEVILRCVPISNHLYFYWYRQILGQKVEFLVSFYNNEISEKSEIFDDQFSVERPDGSNFTLKIRSTKLEDSAMYFCASSYTDRGRGPQHFGDGTRLSIL.

This sequence joins TRBV27 and TRBJ1-1; unclear D gene. The CDR3 is 15 residues long. The V and J ends lost 5 bases and 0 bases respectively, with 13 bases between them. Per the germline V gene, CDR1 is MNHEY and CDR2 is SMNVEV (reference sequence). CDR3 DNA sequence: TGTGCCAGCAGTCGTGGACGGATTATGAACACTGAAGCTTTCTTT. Protein sequence: CASSRGRIMNTEAFF.

This clonotype showed up just once. The chain has TRBV24-1 and TRBJ1-1; 7 bases match TRBD1. V dropped 10 bases and J dropped 0; count of bases not matched to a gene: 7. The CDR3 length is 14 residues. Per germline, CDR1 KGHDR and CDR2 SFDVKD. CDR3 nucleotide sequence: TGTGCCACTGGAGGGACAGACATGAACACTGAAGCTTTCTTT. It specifies CATGGTDMNTEAFF.

This clonotype was counted between two and nine times. V usage is TRBV30 and J usage is TRBJ1-1, with D perhaps TRBD1 (6 bases). Germline V gene sequence: CDR1 GTSNPN, CDR2 SVGIG (reference sequence). This CDR3 comprises 15 residues. V shed 2 bases and J shed 0 bases, with 13 bases lying between them. CDR3 region: CAWSPTGQVNTEAFF. The CDR3 DNA follows: TGTGCCTGGAGTCCCACGGGACAAGTGAACACTGAAGCTTTCTTT. Combining the CDR3 with reference TRBV30 and TRBJ1-1 gives the whole variable domain SQTIHQWPATLVQPVGSPLSLECTVEGTSNPNLYWYRQAAGRGLQLLFYSVGIGQISSEVPQNLSASRPQDRQFILSSKKLLLSDSGFYLCAWSPTGQVNTEAFFGQGTRLTVV.

The genes are TRBV9 and TRBJ1-2, with 11 bases identical to TRBD1. The ends lost 4 bases at V and 3 bases at J; junction bases unmatched: 5. CDR1 is SGDLS, CDR2 YYNGEE, per germline. The CDR3 covers 15 residues. The CDR3 protein is CASSPRTGGYYGYTF. CDR3 DNA: TGTGCCAGCAGCCCCCGGACAGGGGGCTACTATGGCTACACCTTC.

This clonotype has only one observation. A much larger clone is a single base away; this may be a read error. The J gene is TRBJ1-4, the V gene TRBV19, with D perhaps TRBD1 (6 bases). The V end was cut by 7 bases, the J end by 0 bases, with 15 bases between. Looked up from germline, CDR1 is LNHDA and CDR2 is SQIVND (reference sequence). The length of the CDR3 is 16 residues. The CDR3 reads CASNILGHPTNEKLFF. CDR3 DNA: TGTGCCAGTAACATACTGGGACATCCAACTAATGAAAAACTGTTTTTT.